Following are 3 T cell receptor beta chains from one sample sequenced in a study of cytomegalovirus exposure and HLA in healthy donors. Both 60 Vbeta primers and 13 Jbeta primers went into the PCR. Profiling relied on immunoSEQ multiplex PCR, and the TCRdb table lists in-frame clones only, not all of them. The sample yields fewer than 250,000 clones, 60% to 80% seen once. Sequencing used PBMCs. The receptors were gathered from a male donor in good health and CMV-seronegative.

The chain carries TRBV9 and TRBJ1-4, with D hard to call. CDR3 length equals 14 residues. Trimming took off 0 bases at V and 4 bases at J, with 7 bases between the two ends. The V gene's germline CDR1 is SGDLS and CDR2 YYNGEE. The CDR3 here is CASSVGGDNEKLFF. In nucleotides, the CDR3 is TGTGCCAGCAGCGTAGGGGGAGATAATGAAAAACTGTTTTTT. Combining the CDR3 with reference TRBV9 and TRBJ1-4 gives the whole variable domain DSGVTQTPKHLITATGQRVTLRCSPRSGDLSVYWYQQSLDQGLQFLIQYYNGEERAKGNILERFSAQQFPDLHSELNLSSLELGDSALYFCASSVGGDNEKLFFGSGTQLSVL.

CDR3 nucleotides: TGTGCCAGTAGTAAGTCAGGGTCGGATACGCAGTATTTT. Encoded protein: CASSKSGSDTQYF. The chain carries TRBV19 and TRBJ2-3, with D perhaps matching TRBD1 (5 bases). The CDR3 runs to 13 residues. The germline CDR1 and CDR2 sequences are LNHDA and SQIVND (reference sequence). V gave up 4 bases and J gave up 6 bases, with 11 bases separating them.

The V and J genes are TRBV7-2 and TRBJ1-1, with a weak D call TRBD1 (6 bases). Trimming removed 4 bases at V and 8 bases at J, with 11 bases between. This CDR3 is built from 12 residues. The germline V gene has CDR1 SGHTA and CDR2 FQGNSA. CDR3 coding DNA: TGTGCCAGCAGCTCGAGACAGGAGGAAGCTTTCTTT. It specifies CASSSRQEEAFF. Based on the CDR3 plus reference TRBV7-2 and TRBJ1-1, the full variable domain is GAGVSQSPSNKVTEKGKDVELRCDPISGHTALYWYRQSLGQGLEFLIYFQGNSAPDKSGLPSDRFSAERTGGSVSTLTIQRTQQEDSAVYLCASSSRQEEAFFGQGTRLTVV.